The 8 T cell receptor beta chains reported below all come from one sample, sequenced in a study of blood T cell repertoires in COVID-19. Profiling relied on immunoSEQ multiplex PCR, and the TCRdb table lists in-frame clones only, not all of them. The table includes under 200,000 clones, about four fifths detected once. Sequenced: peripheral blood. Receptor source: a woman aged 80 or over with acute or convalescent COVID-19.

The gene calls are TRBV13 and TRBJ1-1, with TRBD1 matching over 9 bases. V lost 6 bases to trimming and J lost 11 bases; unmatched junction nucleotides: 4. The CDR3 sequence is 11 residues long. Looked up from germline, CDR1 is PRHDT and CDR2 is FYEKMQ (reference sequence). CDR3 bases: TGTGCCAGCAGTCAGGACAGGGGTGCTTTCTTT. This translates into CASSQDRGAFF.

V usage is TRBV7-9 and J usage is TRBJ1-4; possible D gene TRBD1, 5 bases. CDR3 size: 13 residues. Trimming pared 5 bases from V and 8 bases from J, leaving 12 bases between. Per the germline V gene, CDR1 is SEHNR and CDR2 is FQNEAQ (reference sequence). The CDR3 DNA reads as TGTGCCAGCAGCCGCGGGGACGGCGAAAAACTGTTTTTT. This codes for CASSRGDGEKLFF.

The V gene is TRBV19, the J gene TRBJ2-7; 8 nucleotides agree with TRBD1. The germline V gene encodes CDR1 LNHDA and CDR2 SQIVND (reference sequence). V lost 9 bases and J lost 1; bases outside the gene matches: 5. The CDR3 length is 13 residues. CDR3 sequence reads: CASRQGPSYEQYF. The CDR3 coding sequence is TGTGCCAGCAGACAGGGGCCATCCTACGAGCAGTACTTC.

The DNA of the CDR3 is TGTGCCAGCAGCGTAGGCCTACAGGGGGATTATGGCACTGAAGCTTTCTTT. Translating gives CASSVGLQGDYGTEAFF. This rearrangement joins TRBV9 to TRBJ1-1, with 8 positions matching TRBD1. The junction had 11 bases not matched to a gene; V was cut back by 0 bases and J by 4 bases. This CDR3 is 17 amino acids long. Germline CDR1 is SGDLS and CDR2 is YYNGEE.

The rearrangement joins TRBV4-2 to TRBJ1-5; D gene unclear. The CDR3 runs to 16 residues. The germline V gene encodes CDR1 LGHNA and CDR2 YNFKEQ. V was pared by 1 base and J by 2 bases, with 12 bases between. The CDR3 sequence is CASSQVVGGGNQPQHF. The CDR3 nucleotides are TGTGCCAGCAGCCAAGTGGTAGGCGGAGGCAATCAGCCCCAGCATTTT.

The chain couples TRBV5-1 to TRBJ1-6, with D tentatively TRBD1 (5 bases). V lost 1 base to trimming and J lost 7 bases, with 9 bases between them. The CDR3 has 14 amino acids. Per the germline V gene, CDR1 is SGHRS and CDR2 is YFSETQ. The DNA for the CDR3 is TGCGCCAGCAGCTTGCCAGGGCCAAATTCACCCCTCCACTTT. Translation: CASSLPGPNSPLHF.

The rearrangement joins TRBV19 to TRBJ1-3; 10 bases agree with TRBD1. From germline, CDR1 is LNHDA and CDR2 SQIVND (reference sequence). The V gene end was trimmed by 5 bases and the J gene end by 0 bases; junction bases not matched to a gene: 7. The CDR3 is made up of 17 amino acids. CDR3 in amino acids: CASSPGQGDLSGNTIYF. Here the CDR3 DNA reads TGTGCCAGTAGTCCAGGACAGGGGGACCTCTCTGGAAACACCATATATTTT.

This clone was observed a handful of times. The chain has TRBV5-4 and TRBJ1-2, with 8 positions matching TRBD1. The ends lost 4 bases at V and 5 bases at J; junction bases unmatched: 13. This CDR3 has 16 amino acids. Germline CDR1 SGHNT, CDR2 YYREEE (reference sequence). The CDR3 coding sequence is TGTGCCAGCAGCCCAACTTCCGACAGGGGCAAATATGGCTACACCTTC. Its protein product is CASSPTSDRGKYGYTF. Supplemented by reference TRBV5-4 and TRBJ1-2, the full variable domain reads ETGVTQSPTHLIKTRGQQVTLRCSSQSGHNTVSWYQQALGQGPQFIFQYYREEENGRGNFPPRFSGLQFPNYSSELNVNALELDDSALYLCASSPTSDRGKYGYTFGSGTRLTVV.